Shown below are 20 T cell receptor beta chains from a single sample sequenced in a study of blood T cell repertoires in COVID-19. Here immunoSEQ multiplex PCR was the method, and the copy in TCRdb shows in-frame clones only, minus some. The table shows some 530,000 clones, with 70% to 90% occurring only once. Specimen: peripheral blood. The origin of the receptors is a human donor in a cohort sampled during active COVID-19.

V gene TRBV20-1 combines with J gene TRBJ2-5; 14 bases map to TRBD2. V gave up 3 bases and J gave up 14 bases; unmatched junction bases: 11. The CDR3 extends over 14 amino acids. The germline V gene encodes CDR1 DFQATT and CDR2 SNEGSKA (reference sequence). The CDR3 is CSASPGTSGRTGYF. The CDR3 nucleotides read TGCAGTGCTAGTCCTGGGACTAGCGGGAGAACCGGCTACTTC.

The gene calls are TRBV6-1 and TRBJ1-6; D remains ambiguous. V lost 3 bases, J lost 10 bases, and 13 bases lay in between. This CDR3 is built from 14 residues. Per germline, CDR1 MNHNS and CDR2 SASEGT. The CDR3 region is CASSDREVESPLHF. The CDR3, as DNA: TGTGCCAGCAGTGACCGGGAGGTTGAATCACCCCTCCACTTT.

This rearrangement joins TRBV5-4 to TRBJ2-3; unclear D gene. The germline V gene has CDR1 SGHNT and CDR2 YYREEE (reference sequence). Deletions cut 10 bases from V and 2 bases from J, with 17 bases between. The CDR3 has 14 amino acids. The CDR3: CAGRVDQVTDTQYF. For the CDR3, the DNA is TGTGCCGGTCGAGTTGATCAGGTCACAGATACGCAGTATTTT.

The J gene is TRBJ1-2, the V gene TRBV12-3 or TRBV12-4; 7 bases map to TRBD1. V gave up 5 bases and J gave up 8 bases; unmatched junction bases: 8. The CDR3 extends over 13 amino acids. The CDR3 DNA follows: TGTGCCAGCAGTGGACAGGTAGCGCACGGCTACACCTTC. Its translation: CASSGQVAHGYTF.

This chain uses TRBV9 with TRBJ2-1; D is uncertain. This CDR3 region has 13 residues. Trimming took off 3 bases at V and 4 bases at J, with 8 bases between the two ends. Germline V lookup: CDR1 SGDLS, CDR2 YYNGEE. The CDR3 spells CASSGRLYNEQFF. The CDR3 DNA reads TGTGCCAGCAGCGGTAGACTGTACAATGAGCAGTTCTTC.

The gene calls are TRBV6-5 and TRBJ2-7, with 9 bases lining up with TRBD2. Germline CDR1 MNHEY, CDR2 SVGAGI. The CDR3 is 13 amino acids. The junction had 7 bases not matched to a gene; V was cut back by 7 bases and J by 6 bases. As DNA, the CDR3 is TGTGCCAGCACCGCGGGGGGGAGGGCCGAGCAGTACTTC. Encoded protein: CASTAGGRAEQYF.

The chain uses TRBV9 and TRBJ1-4; TRBD1 might be the D (6 bases). Germline CDR1 SGDLS, CDR2 YYNGEE. V was pared by 0 bases and J by 7 bases, with 16 bases between. The CDR3 length is 16 residues. In DNA form, the CDR3 reads TGTGCCAGCAGCGTAGAGGGGGGGAGGCTAGGTGAAAAACTGTTTTTT. It codes for CASSVEGGRLGEKLFF.

The chain couples TRBV9 to TRBJ2-6; perhaps TRBD1 as D (6 bases). Germline assignment: CDR1 SGDLS and CDR2 YYNGEE. The CDR3 runs 19 residues. Trimming removed 0 bases at V and 0 bases at J, with 16 bases between. The CDR3 coding sequence is TGTGCCAGCAGCGTAGGACCAGGGGTCCCCTCCTCTGGGGCCAACGTCCTGACTTTC. It yields the protein CASSVGPGVPSSGANVLTF.

This chain connects TRBV7-2 to TRBJ1-5; D is perhaps TRBD1 (5 bases). The V gene lost 1 base and the J gene lost 2 bases, with 12 bases spanning the gap. The germline V gene has CDR1 SGHTA and CDR2 FQGNSA. The CDR3 totals 16 residues. CDR3 nucleotides: TGTGCCAGCAGCTTAGAGCAGGGCAGAGGCAATCAGCCCCAGCATTTT. Residues: CASSLEQGRGNQPQHF.

This clone was observed a single time. The chain couples TRBV3-1 (or the pseudogene TRBV3-2) to TRBJ1-6, with D unresolved. CDR3 length: 12 amino acids. V was clipped by 8 bases and J by 6 bases, with 8 bases between them. From germline, CDR1 is LGHDT and CDR2 YNNKEL (reference sequence). The CDR3 reads CASGLLNSPLHF. Here the CDR3 DNA reads TGTGCCAGCGGACTGCTTAATTCACCCCTCCACTTT.

The chain carries TRBV19 and TRBJ1-5; 9 nucleotides line up with TRBD1. Looked up from germline, CDR1 is LNHDA and CDR2 is SQIVND (reference sequence). The ends lost 6 bases at V and 1 base at J; junction bases unmatched: 4. The CDR3 consists of 15 residues. CDR3 bases: TGTGCCAGTAGGCCGACAGGGGGAAGCAATCAGCCCCAGCATTTT. The encoded protein is CASRPTGGSNQPQHF.

The chain has TRBV30 and TRBJ1-1, with TRBD1 as a possible D gene (5 bases). CDR3 length equals 15 residues. CDR1 is GTSNPN, CDR2 SVGIG, per germline (reference sequence). V lost 2 bases, J lost 1 base, and 14 bases lay in between. In nucleotides, the CDR3 is TGTGCCTGGAGTCCCCCACGAAGGGGGAACACTGAAGCTTTCTTT. Its translation: CAWSPPRRGNTEAFF.

In nucleotides, the CDR3 is TGTGCCAGCAGTCCGAGCGGGACGGTCGGGGAGCTGTTTTTT. Translated, it gives CASSPSGTVGELFF. V and J are TRBV7-3 and TRBJ2-2; 7 nucleotides line up with TRBD2. There are 14 residues in the CDR3. The germline V gene has CDR1 SGHTA and CDR2 FQGTGA. The junction had 8 bases not matched to a gene; V was cut back by 6 bases and J by 7 bases.

This clone was recorded a few times. This chain links TRBV7-8 with TRBJ1-6; no clear D gene. Trimming left V 5 bases short and J 8 bases short, with 7 bases between. The germline V gene has CDR1 SGHVS and CDR2 FQNEAQ. The CDR3 spans 12 residues. In nucleotides, the CDR3 is TGTGCCAGCAGCCATAGTGATTCACCCCTCCACTTT. The encoded protein is CASSHSDSPLHF.

The chain couples TRBV7-9 to TRBJ2-7; 7 bases are shared with TRBD2. This CDR3 region has 13 residues. V gave up 6 bases and J gave up 3 bases; unmatched junction bases: 5. Germline CDR1 is SEHNR and CDR2 is FQNEAQ (reference sequence). CDR3 in amino acids: CASSSSGIYEQYF. In DNA form, the CDR3 reads TGTGCCAGCAGTTCTAGCGGTATCTACGAGCAGTACTTC.

V and J are TRBV10-3 and TRBJ2-7, with 9 bases aligning to TRBD1. Per the germline V gene, CDR1 is ENHRY and CDR2 is SYGVKD. The CDR3 sequence is 15 residues long. V gave up 6 bases and J gave up 3 bases; unmatched junction bases: 9. This CDR3 reads CAIRSPGQGVYEQYF. The CDR3 DNA sequence: TGTGCCATCAGATCACCGGGACAGGGAGTCTACGAGCAGTACTTC.

The chain uses TRBV30 and TRBJ1-2, with TRBD1 matching 7 bases. J was trimmed by 4 bases and V by 2 bases; bases with no gene match: 7. The CDR3 is made up of 14 amino acids. Germline V lookup: CDR1 GTSNPN, CDR2 SVGIG (reference sequence). CDR3: CAWSLDRAFYGYTF. In DNA, the CDR3 is TGTGCCTGGAGTCTCGACAGGGCATTCTATGGCTACACCTTC.

This clone appeared once. The rearrangement links TRBV5-1 to TRBJ2-2; 11 nucleotides align to TRBD2. This CDR3 contains 18 residues. V trimming: 2 bases; J trimming: 0 bases; junction bases outside the gene matches: 6. Per germline, CDR1 SGHRS and CDR2 YFSETQ. The CDR3 loop reads CASSLSGLADPNTGELFF. The CDR3 coding sequence is TGCGCCAGCAGCTTATCGGGACTAGCGGACCCGAACACCGGGGAGCTGTTTTTT.

This clone was recorded a few times. The chain employs TRBV5-6 and TRBJ1-4; D is perhaps TRBD1 (6 bases). Looked up from germline, CDR1 is SGHDT and CDR2 is YYEEEE. Trimming removed 4 bases from V and 8 bases from J, with 15 bases in between. The CDR3 runs 14 residues. The CDR3 sequence is CASSREPGDEKLFF. The CDR3, as DNA: TGTGCCAGCAGCCGAGAGCCAGGGGACGAAAAACTGTTTTTT.

The chain employs TRBV6-5 and TRBJ2-5, with D perhaps TRBD1 (6 bases). Germline V lookup: CDR1 MNHEY, CDR2 SVGAGI. The V gene lost 6 bases and the J gene lost 7 bases, with 15 bases spanning the gap. This CDR3 spans 13 amino acids. The CDR3 here is CASSRTARGTQYF. For the CDR3, the DNA is TGTGCCAGCAGCAGGACAGCAAGAGGGACCCAGTACTTC.